The 15 T cell receptor beta chains given below trace back to one sample, sequenced in a study of blood T cell repertoires in COVID-19. Generated by immunoSEQ multiplex PCR, the TCRdb table keeps only in-frame clones and is missing some. The table lists about 160,000 clones, roughly 80% of them singletons. The sequenced material came from peripheral blood. The receptors stem from a man in his 70s with acute or convalescent COVID-19.

The rearrangement links TRBV5-6 to TRBJ2-3, with TRBD2 matching 7 bases. The trim removed 6 bases at V and 3 bases at J, leaving 4 bases unmatched. Looked up from germline, CDR1 is SGHDT and CDR2 is YYEEEE. This CDR3 contains 13 residues. CDR3 protein: CASNREATDTQYF. The CDR3 DNA follows: TGTGCCAGCAATCGGGAGGCAACAGATACGCAGTATTTT.

This clone was observed a few times. V gene TRBV6-5 combines with J gene TRBJ2-7; D is undetermined. This CDR3 has 15 amino acids. V lost 0 bases to trimming and J lost 0 bases, with 9 bases between them. Germline loops: CDR1 MNHEY, CDR2 SVGAGI. CDR3 nucleotides: TGTGCCAGCAGTTACTCCCTCCTACCCTCCTACGAGCAGTACTTC. This codes for CASSYSLLPSYEQYF.

The CDR3 sequence is CASSLGQANSPLHF. CDR3 nucleotide sequence: TGTGCCAGCAGCTTAGGACAGGCTAATTCACCCCTCCACTTT. V and J are TRBV5-4 and TRBJ1-6; 7 positions match TRBD1. The CDR3 has 14 amino acids. Germline CDR1 SGHNT, CDR2 YYREEE (reference sequence). J gave up 6 bases and V 2 bases, and 2 bases lay outside the gene matches.

The chain couples TRBV5-1 to TRBJ1-5; 9 bases are shared with TRBD1. V lost 5 bases to trimming and J lost 6 bases; unmatched junction nucleotides: 6. CDR3 length: 14 amino acids. CDR1 and CDR2 from the germline V gene are SGHRS and YFSETQ. Here the CDR3 reads CASRPGTGIQPQHF. The CDR3 bases are TGCGCCAGCAGGCCTGGGACAGGGATTCAGCCCCAGCATTTT.

This rearrangement joins TRBV5-4 to TRBJ2-1; weak D call: TRBD1 (5 bases). Per germline, CDR1 SGHNT and CDR2 YYREEE (reference sequence). This CDR3 spans 13 amino acids. V lost 2 bases, J lost 9 bases, and 12 bases lay in between. In DNA form, the CDR3 reads TGTGCCAGCAGCTTCGATAGGGGCGGTGAGCAGTTCTTC. Amino acid sequence: CASSFDRGGEQFF.

This chain uses TRBV5-4 with TRBJ1-1, with a weak D call TRBD1 (6 bases). Germline V lookup: CDR1 SGHNT, CDR2 YYREEE (reference sequence). This CDR3 has 14 amino acids. Between the trimmed V and J ends, which lost 7 bases and 4 bases, there was a span of 17 bases. The CDR3 protein is CASRSWGQVTEAFF. CDR3 DNA sequence: TGTGCCAGCCGAAGCTGGGGGCAAGTCACTGAAGCTTTCTTT.

V and J are TRBV2 and TRBJ1-2; the match to TRBD1 covers 9 bases. The germline V gene has CDR1 SNHLY and CDR2 FYNNEI. After removal of 7 bases from V and 7 bases from J, the junction contained 10 bases not matched to a gene. This CDR3 contains 14 residues. The CDR3 sequence: CASTPGQGIFGYTF. CDR3 in DNA: TGTGCCAGCACTCCGGGACAGGGTATTTTTGGCTACACCTTC.

The chain joins TRBV7-8 to TRBJ2-1; 7 bases align to TRBD2. The V gene end was trimmed by 1 base and the J gene end by 8 bases; junction bases not matched to a gene: 11. The germline V gene has CDR1 SGHVS and CDR2 FQNEAQ. This CDR3 has 16 amino acids. The CDR3, as DNA: TGTGCCAGCAGCTTAGTACTCCCGGGAGGAGGGGATGAGCAGTTCTTC. The encoded protein is CASSLVLPGGGDEQFF.

CDR3 sequence: CASSVDSGVNTGELFF. In DNA form, the CDR3 reads TGTGCCAGCAGCGTAGATTCGGGAGTCAACACCGGGGAGCTGTTTTTT. The rearrangement links TRBV9 to TRBJ2-2; D is perhaps TRBD2 (6 bases). From germline, CDR1 is SGDLS and CDR2 YYNGEE. Trimming cost V 0 bases and J 2 bases, with 11 bases left between them. CDR3 size: 16 residues.

This sequence joins TRBV2 and TRBJ1-5; D not resolved. With 11 bases removed from V and 2 bases from J, the gap between germline ends came to 10 bases. The CDR3 contains 12 residues. Germline V lookup: CDR1 SNHLY, CDR2 FYNNEI. DNA for the CDR3: TGTGCCGTGAACAGAGGCAATCAGCCCCAGCATTTT. It specifies CAVNRGNQPQHF.

This clone was observed a few times. The chain recombines TRBV28 with TRBJ2-6, with 7 bases identical to TRBD1. The V gene end was trimmed by 4 bases and the J gene end by 2 bases; junction bases not matched to a gene: 5. Per germline, CDR1 MDHEN and CDR2 SYDVKM. The length of the CDR3 is 16 residues. CDR3 DNA sequence: TGTGCCAGCAGTTCGACTGACAGGGCTGGGGCCAACGTCCTGACTTTC. Translating gives CASSSTDRAGANVLTF. Full variable domain (rest looked up from reference TRBV28 and TRBJ2-6): DVKVTQSSRYLVKRTGEKVFLECVQDMDHENMFWYRQDPGLGLRLIYFSYDVKMKEKGDIPEGYSVSREKKERFSLILESASTNQTSMYLCASSSTDRAGANVLTFGAGSRLTVL.

In nucleotides, the CDR3 is TGTGCCAGCAGCGGAACGGGACAGAACACCGGGGAGCTGTTTTTT. This encodes CASSGTGQNTGELFF. The chain combines TRBV7-2 with TRBJ2-2, with D possibly TRBD1 on 6 matching bases. Trimming took 5 bases from V and 1 from J, leaving 11 bases between them. CDR1 is SGHTA, CDR2 FQGNSA, per germline. The CDR3 has 15 residues.

This clone was picked up a small number of times. J is TRBJ2-7 and V is TRBV6-6; D not resolved. Trimming left V 6 bases short and J 4 bases short, with 10 bases between. Germline V gene sequence: CDR1 MNHNY, CDR2 SVGAGI (reference sequence). This CDR3 region has 12 residues. CDR3 DNA sequence: TGTGCCAGCAGCCCGAGTTATTACGAGCAGTACTTC. Its protein product is CASSPSYYEQYF.

V is TRBV6-1 and J is TRBJ2-1, with D unresolved. With 1 base removed from V and 7 bases from J, the gap between germline ends came to 11 bases. Germline V gene data show CDR1 as MNHNS and CDR2 as SASEGT. The CDR3 is made up of 14 amino acids. CDR3 residues: CASSEVGHRNEQFF. As DNA, the CDR3 is TGTGCCAGCAGTGAAGTGGGCCACCGGAATGAGCAGTTCTTC.

V is TRBV27 and J is TRBJ2-3; 7 bases match TRBD2. The CDR3 has 15 amino acids. V shed 4 bases, J shed 4 bases, and the junction held 8 bases outside the gene matches. The germline gives CDR1 MNHEY, CDR2 SMNVEV (reference sequence). The CDR3 protein is CASSSRLAGADTQYF. Here the CDR3 DNA reads TGTGCCAGCAGTTCGAGACTAGCCGGCGCAGATACGCAGTATTTT.